This passage covers 5 T cell receptor beta chains from one sample sequenced in a study of CD8+CD57+ T cells in acquired aplastic anemia. TCR beta VDJ and CDR3 were profiled, and genomic DNA was the template. TCRdb reprocessed the reads with MiXCR, giving one entry per CDR3 protein. The table has hundreds of thousands of distinct CDR3 sequences, around 32% seen once. The patients chosen for sequencing had shown expansion of CD8+CD57+ cells (detected by flow cytometry). Sequenced: sorted CD4+, CD8+, or CD8+CD57+ T cells (not recorded which) from PBMCs. The receptors were gathered from a human donor with aplastic anemia.

The J gene is TRBJ2-7, the V gene TRBV6-1, with TRBD1 matching over 10 bases. TRBJ2-5 matches the DNA end more closely, so the J call is doubtful. The CDR3 length is 15 residues. Per the germline V gene, CDR1 is MNHNS and CDR2 is SASEGT. The CDR3 DNA is TGTGCCAGCAGTTGGACAGGGGGGCGTGGGGAGACCCAGTACTTC. It translates to CASSWTGGRGETQYF.

This clonotype was detected ten times or more. V is TRBV20-1 and J is TRBJ1-2, with D unclear. The CDR3 is 13 residues long. Trimming took 6 bases from V and 2 from J, leaving 13 bases between them. Germline lookup yields CDR1 DFQATT and CDR2 SNEGSKA (reference sequence). The CDR3 coding sequence is TGCAGTGCCACATACCCAGGAAACTATGGCTACACCTTC. It encodes CSATYPGNYGYTF.

This clonotype has a count of ten or more. The chain uses TRBV7-3 and TRBJ1-6; D remains unclear. Deletions cut 4 bases from V and 13 bases from J, with 8 bases between. The CDR3 loop spans 11 amino acids. Germline-derived CDR1 and CDR2 are SGHTA and FQGTGA. CDR3 DNA sequence: TGTGCCAGCAGCTCTCAGGTCCCCCTCCACTTT. It encodes CASSSQVPLHF.

The chain joins TRBV20-1 to TRBJ1-2; TRBD1 aligns across 7 bases. Germline trimming cut 5 bases from V and 2 bases from J; bases unmatched to any gene: 8. There are 14 residues in the CDR3. From germline, CDR1 is DFQATT and CDR2 SNEGSKA (reference sequence). The CDR3, as DNA: TGCAGTGCTCCCAGTCCGGGACAGAACTATGGCTACACCTTC. Its protein product is CSAPSPGQNYGYTF.

For this clonotype: A much more abundant neighbour one base away suggests this may be a read error. CDR3 sequence: CSPGQGGQPQHF. For the CDR3, the DNA is TGCAGTCCGGGACAGGGGGGTCAGCCCCAGCATTTT. The chain uses TRBV20-1 and TRBJ1-5, with 11 bases matching TRBD1. This CDR3 comprises 12 residues. Trimming at V came to 8 bases and at J to 6 bases, leaving 3 bases not matched to a gene. CDR1 and CDR2 (germline): DFQATT, SNEGSKA (reference sequence).